This is a list of T cell receptor beta chains from one sample in a study of CD4 T cells in relation to SARS-CoV-2 and coronaviruses. For these TCRs, the target antigens are not known. Clones were read by immunoSEQ multiplex PCR, and TCRdb kept only the in-frame ones, dropping some. The repertoire holds around 35,000 clones, with roughly 84% as singletons. The sequenced material came from naive CD4+ T cells from PBMCs, cultured in vitro. These receptors all stem from an adult with COVID-19. The CDR3 runs from the conserved cysteine through the conserved F or W. Fields, in order: D gene, V gene, J gene, clone size, CDR3 DNA, CDR3 protein. A D gene is named only where the DNA matches it firmly. A clone size is listed for some rows: how often the clone was seen (once, few, many), or a class if it is expanded.

D: TRBD2; V: TRBV19; J: TRBJ2-1; size: -; DNA: TGTGCCAGTAGAGGAGCGGGAGGGTACAATGAGCAGTTCTTC; CDR3: CASRGAGGYNEQFF
D: TRBD2; V: TRBV9; J: TRBJ2-7; size: -; DNA: TGTGCCAGCAGTAGAGGACTAGCGGGAGGGCCGGGCTACGAGCAGTACTTC; CDR3: CASSRGLAGGPGYEQYF
D: -; V: TRBV3-1/TRBV3-2; J: TRBJ2-5; size: -; DNA: TGTGCCAGCAGCCAAGAAGTTCAAGAGACCCAGTACTTC; CDR3: CASSQEVQETQYF
D: -; V: TRBV18; J: TRBJ2-3; size: -; DNA: TGTGCCAGCTCGCAAAGGGTTTTGGATACGCAGTATTTT; CDR3: CASSQRVLDTQYF
D: -; V: TRBV7-2; J: TRBJ2-7; size: -; DNA: TGTGCCAGCAGCTTAACAGAGTTCTACGAGCAGTACTTC; CDR3: CASSLTEFYEQYF
D: -; V: TRBV7-6; J: TRBJ2-5; size: -; DNA: TGTGCCAGCAGCTTAAACGGGAGACAACAAGAGACCCAGTACTTC; CDR3: CASSLNGRQQETQYF
D: -; V: TRBV28; J: TRBJ2-7; size: -; DNA: TGTGCCAGCAGCCAACCTCCGGGACGCAAAAATACCTACGAGCAGTACTTC; CDR3: CASSQPPGRKNTYEQYF
D: -; V: TRBV6-5; J: TRBJ2-2; size: -; DNA: TGTGCCAGCAGATCTATTGCGAACACCGGGGAGCTGTTTTTT; CDR3: CASRSIANTGELFF
D: TRBD2; V: TRBV4-1; J: TRBJ2-3; size: -; DNA: TGCGCCAGCAGCCATCCCGGACTAGCGGAGCCCACAGATACGCAGTATTTT; CDR3: CASSHPGLAEPTDTQYF
D: TRBD1; V: TRBV6-5; J: TRBJ2-3; size: -; DNA: TGTGCCAGCACCACAGGGGTTTGGACAGATACGCAGTATTTT; CDR3: CASTTGVWTDTQYF
D: -; V: TRBV9; J: TRBJ2-5; size: -; DNA: TGTGCCAGCAGCGTAAGTCAGCAAGAGACCCAGTACTTC; CDR3: CASSVSQQETQYF
D: -; V: TRBV29-1; J: TRBJ1-1; size: once; DNA: TGCAGCGTTGAGGTCAGGGGAACTGAAGCTTTCTTT; CDR3: CSVEVRGTEAFF
D: -; V: TRBV28; J: TRBJ1-4; size: -; DNA: TGTGCCAGCAGTTTCCTCAGGGGTGGCGAAAAACTGTTTTTT; CDR3: CASSFLRGGEKLFF
D: TRBD2; V: TRBV11-2; J: TRBJ2-1; size: -; DNA: TGTGCCAGCACCTCCCTGAGAGGGAGGGCAACGTACAATGAGCAGTTCTTC; CDR3: CASTSLRGRATYNEQFF
D: TRBD2; V: TRBV7-2; J: TRBJ2-7; size: -; DNA: TGTGCCAGCAGCCCCGGGCGGGGGGCCTACGAGCAGTACTTC; CDR3: CASSPGRGAYEQYF
D: TRBD1; V: TRBV28; J: TRBJ2-7; size: -; DNA: TGTGCCAGCAGTGTCCCGGACAGGGGTCGGTACGAGCAGTACTTC; CDR3: CASSVPDRGRYEQYF
D: -; V: TRBV6-2/TRBV6-3; J: TRBJ2-3; size: -; DNA: TGTGCCAGCAGTTATTACCGAATCACAGATACGCAGTATTTT; CDR3: CASSYYRITDTQYF
D: -; V: TRBV28; J: TRBJ1-1; size: -; DNA: TGTGCCAGCGTCGCAGGGGCGGAGGTGGGGACTGAAGCTTTCTTT; CDR3: CASVAGAEVGTEAFF
D: -; V: TRBV12-3/TRBV12-4; J: TRBJ1-5; size: -; DNA: TGTGCCAGCAGTTATGTGGGCCAGCCCCAGCATTTT; CDR3: CASSYVGQPQHF
D: TRBD2; V: TRBV10-1; J: TRBJ2-2; size: few; DNA: TGCGCCAGCAACAGACTAGCGGGGATGAACACCGGGGAGCTGTTTTTT; CDR3: CASNRLAGMNTGELFF
D: -; V: TRBV30; J: TRBJ2-7; size: -; DNA: TGTGCCTGGAGTGTCTCTGCGATCGGCGAGCAGTACTTC; CDR3: CAWSVSAIGEQYF
D: -; V: TRBV24-1; J: TRBJ2-1; size: -; DNA: TGTGCCACCAGTGAACCCGGGACCTCAGAGCAGTTCTTC; CDR3: CATSEPGTSEQFF
D: TRBD1; V: TRBV27; J: TRBJ2-1; size: -; DNA: TGTGCCAGCAGTGTCCGGGACAGGGGATACAATGAGCAGTTCTTC; CDR3: CASSVRDRGYNEQFF
D: TRBD2; V: TRBV10-2; J: TRBJ2-1; size: -; DNA: TGCGCCAGCAGTGAGAAGACTAGCGGGAGGGCATCCAATGAGCAGTTCTTC; CDR3: CASSEKTSGRASNEQFF